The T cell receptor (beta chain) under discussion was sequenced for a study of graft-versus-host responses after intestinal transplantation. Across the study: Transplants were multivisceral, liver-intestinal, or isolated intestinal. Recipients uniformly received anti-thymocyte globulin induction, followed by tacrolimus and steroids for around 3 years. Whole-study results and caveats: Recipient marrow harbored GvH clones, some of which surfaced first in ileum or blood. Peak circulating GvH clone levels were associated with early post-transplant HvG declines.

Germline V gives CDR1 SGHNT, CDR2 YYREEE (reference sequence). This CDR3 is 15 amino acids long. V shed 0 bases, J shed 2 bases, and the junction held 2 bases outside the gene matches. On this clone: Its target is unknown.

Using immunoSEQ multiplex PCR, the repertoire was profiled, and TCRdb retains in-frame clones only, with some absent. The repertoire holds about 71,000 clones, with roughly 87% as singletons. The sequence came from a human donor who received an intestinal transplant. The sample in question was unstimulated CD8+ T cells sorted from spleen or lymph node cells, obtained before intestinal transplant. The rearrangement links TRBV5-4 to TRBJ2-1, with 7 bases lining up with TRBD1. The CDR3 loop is CASSLVGQTYNEQFF. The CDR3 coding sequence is TGTGCCAGCAGCTTGGTGGGACAGACCTACAATGAGCAGTTCTTC.